The T cell receptor (beta chain) described here comes from a study of shared clonotypes between healthy human individuals. This clone was counted ten times or more. Assay execution proceeded at the deep level. This table comes from immunoSEQ multiplex PCR, and its TCRdb copy is limited to in-frame clones, with some not included. The data show about 1 million clones, approximately 80% seen once. CDR1 GTSNPN and CDR2 SVGIG come from the germline V gene (reference sequence). With V trimmed by 2 bases and J by 2 bases, 1 base remained unmatched. This CDR3 comprises 13 residues. This sequence originates from a man aged 18 to 30 in good health. Some clones in this sample may be carry-over from other donors' samples. The sequencing sample was made of memory CD4+ T cells from PBMCs. The subset here: CD45RA-negative fraction. The gene calls are TRBV30 and TRBJ2-3; TRBD2 matches 7 bases. The CDR3 sequence is CAWSSGNTDTQYF. CDR3 nucleotides: TGTGCCTGGAGTAGCGGGAACACAGATACGCAGTATTTT.